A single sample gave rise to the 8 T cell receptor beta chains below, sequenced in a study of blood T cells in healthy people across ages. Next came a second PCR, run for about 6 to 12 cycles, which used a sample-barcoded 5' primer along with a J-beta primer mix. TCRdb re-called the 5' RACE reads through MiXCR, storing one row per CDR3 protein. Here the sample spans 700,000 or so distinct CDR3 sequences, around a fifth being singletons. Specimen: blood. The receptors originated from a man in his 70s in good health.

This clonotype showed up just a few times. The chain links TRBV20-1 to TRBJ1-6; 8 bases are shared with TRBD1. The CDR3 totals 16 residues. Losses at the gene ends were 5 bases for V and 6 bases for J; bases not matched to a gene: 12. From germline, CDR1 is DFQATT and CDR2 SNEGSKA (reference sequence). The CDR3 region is CSALNDRGIFNSPLHF. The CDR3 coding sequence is TGCAGTGCTTTAAACGACAGGGGCATTTTTAATTCACCCCTCCACTTT.

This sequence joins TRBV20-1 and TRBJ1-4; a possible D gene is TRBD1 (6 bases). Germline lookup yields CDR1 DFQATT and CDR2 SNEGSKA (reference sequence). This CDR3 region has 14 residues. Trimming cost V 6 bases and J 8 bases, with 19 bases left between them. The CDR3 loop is CSAPGPARGEKLFF. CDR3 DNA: TGCAGTGCCCCGGGCCCGGCGAGGGGGGAAAAACTGTTTTTT.

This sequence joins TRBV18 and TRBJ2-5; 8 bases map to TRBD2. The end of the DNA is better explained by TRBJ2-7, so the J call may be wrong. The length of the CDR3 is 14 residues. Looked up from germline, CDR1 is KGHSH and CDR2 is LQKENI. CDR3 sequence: CASSPGGAPCEQYF. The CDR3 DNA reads TGTGCCAGCTCTCCGGGAGGGGCGCCCTGCGAGCAGTACTTC.

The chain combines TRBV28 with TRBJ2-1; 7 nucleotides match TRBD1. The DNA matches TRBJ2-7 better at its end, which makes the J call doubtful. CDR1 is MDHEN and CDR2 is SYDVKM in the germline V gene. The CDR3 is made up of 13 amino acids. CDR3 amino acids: CASNPSDRDEQYF. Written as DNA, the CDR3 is TGTGCCAGCAACCCATCTGACAGGGACGAGCAGTACTTC.

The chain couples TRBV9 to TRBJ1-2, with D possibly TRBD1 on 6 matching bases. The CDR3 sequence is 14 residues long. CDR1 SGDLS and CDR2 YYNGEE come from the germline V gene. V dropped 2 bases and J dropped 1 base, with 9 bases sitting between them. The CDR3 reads CASSVDRNNYGYTF. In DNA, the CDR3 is TGTGCCAGCAGCGTCGACAGGAATAACTATGGCTACACCTTC.

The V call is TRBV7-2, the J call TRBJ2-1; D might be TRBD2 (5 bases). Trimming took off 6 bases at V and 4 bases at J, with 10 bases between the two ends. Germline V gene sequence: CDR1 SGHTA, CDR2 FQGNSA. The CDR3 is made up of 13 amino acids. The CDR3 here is CASRPGNYNEQFF. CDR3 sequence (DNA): TGTGCCAGCAGACCGGGGAATTACAATGAGCAGTTCTTC. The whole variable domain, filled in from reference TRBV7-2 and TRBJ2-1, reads GAGVSQSPSNKVTEKGKDVELRCDPISGHTALYWYRQSLGQGLEFLIYFQGNSAPDKSGLPSDRFSAERTGGSVSTLTIQRTQQEDSAVYLCASRPGNYNEQFFGPGTRLTVL.

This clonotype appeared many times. DNA of the CDR3: TGTGCCAGCAGCCCGGGAGGCCGCGGCACTGAAGCTTTCTTT. It encodes CASSPGGRGTEAFF. The chain has TRBV25-1 and TRBJ1-1; D call uncertain. CDR3 size: 14 residues. Germline V CDR1 and CDR2: MGHDK, SYGVNS. Trimming took 6 bases from V and 4 from J, leaving 15 bases between them.

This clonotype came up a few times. The CDR3 spells CASLYGGRFETQYF. As DNA, the CDR3 is TGTGCCAGCCTATACGGGGGGCGGTTTGAGACCCAGTACTTC. The chain couples TRBV2 to TRBJ2-1; tentative D call: TRBD2 (7 bases). The J call is doubtful: the DNA matches TRBJ2-5 better. CDR3 size: 14 residues. Per germline, CDR1 SNHLY and CDR2 FYNNEI.